This T cell receptor (beta chain) was found in a study of cytomegalovirus exposure and HLA in healthy donors. Study-wide context: As an earlier analysis found, roughly 180 million T cells yielded about 120 million unique TCR beta sequences. Unique TCRs numbering some 93 million, obtained from HLA-typed donors, made up an early data release. Study observations and caveats: The authors later linked a missense DCLRE1C variant to TCR beta V- and J-gene trimming. Information on immune exposure was restricted to one variable (CMV serostatus).

To note about this clone: Its antigen is still unknown.

PCR primers comprised 60 Vbeta and 13 Jbeta primers. Clones were sequenced by immunoSEQ multiplex PCR, and TCRdb holds only the in-frame ones, with some missing. The table gives 34,000 or so clones; the top ten clones make up approximately 2% of it. This clonotype was obtained from a woman in her thirties or forties in good health and CMV-seropositive. The specimen sequenced was PBMCs.

CDR3 coding DNA: TGCGCCAGCAGCTCCGGGAATCCGAACACTGAAGCTTTCTTT. Translation: CASSSGNPNTEAFF. The V call is TRBV5-1, the J call TRBJ1-1; D uncertain. The germline V and J ends were trimmed by 3 bases and 1 base, with 10 bases remaining between them. The CDR3 is 14 amino acids. Per germline, CDR1 SGHRS and CDR2 YFSETQ. The variable domain in full, with the rest retrieved from reference TRBV5-1 and TRBJ1-1, is KAGVTQTPRYLIKTRGQQVTLSCSPISGHRSVSWYQQTPGQGLQFLFEYFSETQRNKGNFPGRFSGRQFSNSRSEMNVSTLELGDSALYLCASSSGNPNTEAFFGQGTRLTVV.